These 10 T cell receptor beta chains came from one sample sequenced in a study of shared clonotypes between healthy human individuals. Sequencing used immunoSEQ multiplex PCR; TCRdb keeps in-frame clones, though not all of them. Of roughly 1,000,000 clones detected, approximately 80% appear once; the ten largest clones hold approximately 0.5%. The sequenced sample consisted of memory CD4+ T cells from PBMCs. The subset was: CD45RA-negative fraction. The source is a man aged 18 to 30 in good health. Some clones in this sample may be carry-over from other donors' samples.

The chain couples TRBV29-1 to TRBJ2-1; 9 nucleotides line up with TRBD1. Looked up from germline, CDR1 is SQVTM and CDR2 is ANQGSEA. Germline trimming cut 4 bases from V and 4 bases from J; bases unmatched to any gene: 2. The CDR3 consists of 13 residues. CDR3 loop: CSVGQGGYNEQFF. In DNA, the CDR3 is TGCAGCGTTGGACAGGGGGGATACAATGAGCAGTTCTTC.

The count of this clone is one. The V gene is TRBV27, the J gene TRBJ1-4; 7 bases agree with TRBD1. Per the germline V gene, CDR1 is MNHEY and CDR2 is SMNVEV (reference sequence). The CDR3 covers 16 residues. The ends lost 3 bases at V and 2 bases at J; junction bases unmatched: 6. CDR3 coding DNA: TGTGCCAGCAGTTTCGCAGGGGGGTTTACTAATGAAAAACTGTTTTTT. As protein: CASSFAGGFTNEKLFF.

V gene TRBV28 combines with J gene TRBJ2-5; D gene ambiguous. From germline, CDR1 is MDHEN and CDR2 SYDVKM. Trimming shortened V by 5 bases and J by 1 base, and 11 bases separated the two germline ends. CDR3 length: 14 amino acids. The CDR3 sequence: CASSRSCTQETQYF. CDR3 nucleotide sequence: TGTGCCAGCAGTCGCTCCTGCACCCAAGAGACCCAGTACTTC.

This chain joins TRBV5-1 and TRBJ2-7, with D uncertain. This CDR3 has 13 amino acids. In germline, CDR1 is SGHRS, CDR2 YFSETQ. V gave up 4 bases and J gave up 3 bases, with 11 bases separating them. CDR3 DNA sequence: TGCGCCAGCAGCAATCGGACGGGCTACGAGCAGTACTTC. Its translation is CASSNRTGYEQYF.

The chain couples TRBV19 to TRBJ1-2, with 9 bases lining up with TRBD1. Germline V gene sequence: CDR1 LNHDA, CDR2 SQIVND (reference sequence). The CDR3 spans 14 residues. With 10 bases clipped from V and 4 bases from J, the junction kept 10 bases outside the gene matches. CDR3 protein: CATLNRGRPYGYTF. In DNA, the CDR3 is TGTGCCACCTTAAACAGGGGGCGCCCCTATGGCTACACCTTC.

This chain links TRBV7-6 with TRBJ2-5; 11 nucleotides line up with TRBD2. The germline V gene encodes CDR1 SGHVS and CDR2 FNYEAQ. The CDR3 runs to 17 residues. J gave up 2 bases and V 0 bases, and 5 bases lay outside the gene matches. The CDR3 sequence: CASSLAPSGRPQETQYF. Written as DNA, the CDR3 is TGTGCCAGCAGCTTAGCCCCTAGCGGGAGGCCTCAAGAGACCCAGTACTTC. Full variable domain (remainder filled in from reference TRBV7-6 and TRBJ2-5): GAGVSQSPRYKVTKRGQDVALRCDPISGHVSLYWYRQALGQGPEFLTYFNYEAQQDKSGLPNDRFSAERPEGSISTLTIQRTEQRDSAMYRCASSLAPSGRPQETQYFGPGTRLLVL.

V usage is TRBV9 and J usage is TRBJ1-3; D gene ambiguous. The CDR3 is made up of 14 amino acids. CDR1 is SGDLS and CDR2 is YYNGEE in the germline V gene. Trimming took off 2 bases at V and 2 bases at J, with 8 bases between the two ends. This CDR3 reads CASSVQSAGNTIYF. CDR3 DNA: TGTGCCAGCAGCGTTCAATCGGCTGGAAACACCATATATTTT.

About this clone: Distinct nucleotide sequences in the sample also encode this CDR3. The genes are TRBV18 and TRBJ2-7, with TRBD2 as a possible D gene (6 bases). The germline V gene has CDR1 KGHSH and CDR2 LQKENI. Trimming left V 6 bases short and J 6 bases short, with 9 bases between. The CDR3 runs to 11 residues. The CDR3 loop reads CASSPGVEQYF. In DNA, the CDR3 is TGTGCCAGCTCCCCGGGGGTCGAGCAGTACTTC. Combining the CDR3 with reference TRBV18 and TRBJ2-7 gives the whole variable domain NAGVMQNPRHLVRRRGQEARLRCSPMKGHSHVYWYRQLPEEGLKFMVYLQKENIIDESGMPKERFSAEFPKEGPSILRIQQVVRGDSAAYFCASSPGVEQYFGPGTRLTVT.

This chain uses TRBV7-2 with TRBJ1-5, with D unclear. V shed 2 bases and J shed 1 base, with 12 bases lying between them. This CDR3 has 16 residues. From germline, CDR1 is SGHTA and CDR2 FQGNSA. The CDR3 bases are TGTGCCAGCAGCTTACTGGAGTCAGCCAGCAATCAGCCCCAGCATTTT. Translating gives CASSLLESASNQPQHF.

This clone was counted only a few times. The gene calls are TRBV19 and TRBJ2-7; 11 bases fit TRBD2. After removal of 6 bases from V and 4 bases from J, the junction contained 8 bases not matched to a gene. The CDR3 contains 15 residues. CDR1 and CDR2 from the germline V gene are LNHDA and SQIVND (reference sequence). As DNA, the CDR3 is TGTGCCAGTAGGAGAACTAGCGGGAGTGTGTACGAGCAGTACTTC. This sequence encodes CASRRTSGSVYEQYF.